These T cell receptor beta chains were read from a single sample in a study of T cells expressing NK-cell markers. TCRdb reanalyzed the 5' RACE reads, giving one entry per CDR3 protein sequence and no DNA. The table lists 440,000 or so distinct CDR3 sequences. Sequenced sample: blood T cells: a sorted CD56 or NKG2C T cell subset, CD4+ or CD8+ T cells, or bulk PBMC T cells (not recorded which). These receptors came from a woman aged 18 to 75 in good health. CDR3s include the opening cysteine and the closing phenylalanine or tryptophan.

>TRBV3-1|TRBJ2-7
CASSSGTPIYEQYF
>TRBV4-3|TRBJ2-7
CASSQAFETEATYEQYF
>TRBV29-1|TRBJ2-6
CSVDGGPHSGANVLTF
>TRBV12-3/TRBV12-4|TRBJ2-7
CASRSQGSEQYF
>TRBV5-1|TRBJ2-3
CASSAQGALADTQYF
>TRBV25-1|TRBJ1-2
CASRYEGNDIDGYTF
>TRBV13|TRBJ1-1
CASSLGGLMNTEAFF
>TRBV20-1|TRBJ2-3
CSARWDWMMTDTQYF
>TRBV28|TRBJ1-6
CASRETGSPSPNSPLHF
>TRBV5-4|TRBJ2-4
CASSLSSSENIQYF
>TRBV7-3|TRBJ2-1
CASSHLAGGNNEQFF
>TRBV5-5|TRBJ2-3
CASSHSGQADTQYF
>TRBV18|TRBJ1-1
CASSRGTGGTEAFF
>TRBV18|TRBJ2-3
CASSPQGSDTQYF
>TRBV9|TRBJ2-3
CASSEPHRGGTDTQYF